Below are 20 T cell receptor beta chains sequenced from a single sample in a study of blood T cells in healthy people across ages. PCR was performed a second time for 7 to 11 cycles using a sample-barcoded 5' primer and a J-beta primer mix. MiXCR, applied by TCRdb to the 5' RACE reads, yields one record per CDR3 protein. The table has hundreds of thousands of distinct CDR3 sequences, 55% to 70% seen once. Input material: blood. Every receptor here comes from a man aged 30-40 years in good health.

The J gene is TRBJ2-1, the V gene TRBV27; 12 bases are shared with TRBD2. Germline assignment: CDR1 MNHEY and CDR2 SMNVEV (reference sequence). This CDR3 comprises 16 residues. Trimming at V came to 5 bases and at J to 6 bases, leaving 8 bases not matched to a gene. The CDR3 loop is CASSSLTSGGINEQFF. The CDR3 bases are TGTGCCAGCAGTAGCCTGACTAGCGGGGGTATCAATGAGCAGTTCTTC.

The V gene is TRBV12-3 or TRBV12-4, the J gene TRBJ2-1, with 7 nucleotides matching TRBD2. CDR3 length: 14 residues. J lost 8 bases, V lost 8 bases, and 12 bases had no gene match. This CDR3 reads CASLTSLVFDEQFF. CDR3 nucleotides: TGTGCCAGCTTGACTAGCCTTGTGTTCGATGAGCAGTTCTTC.

This chain links TRBV2 with TRBJ2-1; no clear D gene. CDR1 SNHLY and CDR2 FYNNEI come from the germline V gene. The germline V and J ends were trimmed by 4 bases and 8 bases, with 18 bases remaining between them. The CDR3 runs 15 residues. CDR3 sequence: CASSVPQKQPYEQFF. The CDR3, as DNA: TGTGCCAGCAGTGTCCCACAGAAGCAACCCTATGAGCAGTTCTTC.

The chain is built from TRBV29-1 and TRBJ2-7; the D is unclear. Germline loops: CDR1 SQVTM, CDR2 ANQGSEA. Trimming shortened V by 7 bases and J by 0 bases, and 13 bases separated the two germline ends. This CDR3 has 13 amino acids. Here the CDR3 reads CSATPQSSYEQYF. DNA of the CDR3: TGCAGCGCTACCCCACAGAGCTCCTACGAGCAGTACTTC.

The chain joins TRBV29-1 to TRBJ2-7; 8 positions match TRBD2. The CDR3 length is 12 residues. The trim removed 6 bases at V and 2 bases at J, leaving 3 bases unmatched. The germline V gene has CDR1 SQVTM and CDR2 ANQGSEA. The CDR3 is CSVSGLAYEQYF. The CDR3 region has the DNA TGCAGCGTCTCGGGACTAGCCTACGAGCAGTACTTC.

This clonotype appeared a few times. J is TRBJ2-1 and V is TRBV7-2, with D unresolved. Germline CDR1 is SGHTA and CDR2 is FQGNSA. The CDR3 sequence is 14 residues long. V lost 1 base and J 2 bases, leaving 6 bases between the germline ends. The DNA of the CDR3 is TGTGCCAGCAGCTTAGGTCCAGCCTACAATGAGCAGTTCTTC. This gives the protein CASSLGPAYNEQFF.

V gene TRBV6-2 or TRBV6-3 combines with J gene TRBJ2-1, with a weak D call TRBD2 (5 bases). CDR1 and CDR2 (germline): MNHEY, SVGEGT. CDR3 size: 14 residues. V was trimmed by 2 bases and J by 7 bases, leaving 12 bases between them. The CDR3 region has the DNA TGTGCCAGCAGTTACCCCCCTCCGGGGAATGAGCAGTTCTTC. Protein product: CASSYPPPGNEQFF.

The chain is built from TRBV6-5 and TRBJ2-6; 10 nucleotides line up with TRBD1. Germline CDR1 and CDR2: MNHEY and SVGAGI. Unmatched junction bases numbered 5, after V lost 10 bases and J lost 2 bases. There are 15 residues in the CDR3. The CDR3 loop reads CATGTGAPGANVLTF. The CDR3 bases are TGTGCCACAGGGACAGGGGCCCCTGGGGCCAACGTCCTGACTTTC.

This clonotype was seen a handful of times. J is TRBJ1-6 and V is TRBV12-3 or TRBV12-4; D is unclear. The CDR3 runs to 14 residues. The ends were cut back, 6 bases at V and 1 base at J, with 7 bases in the middle. CDR3 amino acids: CASRDESYNSPLHF. In nucleotides, the CDR3 is TGTGCCAGCAGGGATGAATCCTATAATTCACCCCTCCACTTT.

The chain links TRBV20-1 to TRBJ1-4; D might be TRBD1 (6 bases). Trimming cost V 3 bases and J 6 bases, with 14 bases left between them. Per the germline V gene, CDR1 is DFQATT and CDR2 is SNEGSKA (reference sequence). The CDR3 has 14 residues. The CDR3, as DNA: TGCAGTGCTAGTCTGGGGGCTCGATATGAAAAACTGTTTTTT. Translation: CSASLGARYEKLFF.

Regarding this clonotype: The junction does not match germline at one end; this may be a read error. V is TRBV11-3 and J is TRBJ2-7; 7 bases are shared with TRBD1. Germline V gene lookup returns CDR1 SGHNT and CDR2 YENEEA. This CDR3 is 13 amino acids long. The CDR3 region has the DNA TGTGCCAGCAGTGGACAGGATCGTACGGAGCGGTACTTC. Translating it yields CASSGQDRTERYF. Looking up the rest from reference TRBV11-3 and TRBJ2-7 gives the full variable domain: EAGVVQSPRYKIIEKKQPVAFWCNPISGHNTLYWYLQNLGQGPELLIRYENEEAVDDSQLPKDRFSAERLKGVDSTLKIQPAELGDSAVYLCASSGQDRTERYFGPGTRLTVT.

DNA for the CDR3: TGTGCCAGCAGCCAACTAGCGGGGAGGGTTTCCTACAATGAGCAGTTCTTC. It yields the protein CASSQLAGRVSYNEQFF. This chain links TRBV3-1 with TRBJ2-1, with 9 bases that match TRBD2. V trimming: 2 bases; J trimming: 1 base; junction bases outside the gene matches: 6. The CDR3 runs to 17 residues. Germline assignment: CDR1 LGHDT and CDR2 YNNKEL (reference sequence).

V usage is TRBV7-9 and J usage is TRBJ2-4; D is undetermined. Germline loops: CDR1 SEHNR, CDR2 FQNEAQ (reference sequence). The CDR3 runs 14 residues. V lost 0 bases to trimming and J lost 13 bases, with 16 bases between them. Here the CDR3 DNA reads TGTGCCAGCAGCTTAGCGCGAGGCATGGGTGAGCAGTACTTC. It is translated as CASSLARGMGEQYF.

This clonotype appeared once. The chain is built from TRBV7-2 and TRBJ2-4; weak D call: TRBD2 (5 bases). The J call may be faulty, since TRBJ2-7 better matches the DNA end. Germline lookup yields CDR1 SGHTA and CDR2 FQGNSA. The CDR3 loop spans 15 amino acids. In DNA form, the CDR3 reads TGTGCCAGCAGCTCCCCCGGACTCCCGGAGAACGAGCAGTACTTC. Protein: CASSSPGLPENEQYF.

The V and J genes are TRBV20-1 and TRBJ2-3; D might be TRBD2 (5 bases). V was shortened by 0 bases and J by 6 bases, with 16 bases between the two germline ends. Per the germline V gene, CDR1 is DFQATT and CDR2 is SNEGSKA (reference sequence). CDR3 length: 15 residues. The CDR3 here is CSARERVLDLDTQYF. For the CDR3, the DNA is TGCAGTGCTAGAGAGCGGGTGCTGGATTTGGATACGCAGTATTTT.

This clonotype was seen only a few times. The chain combines TRBV20-1 with TRBJ2-1; D not resolved. Germline assignment: CDR1 DFQATT and CDR2 SNEGSKA (reference sequence). The CDR3 covers 15 residues. V was trimmed by 2 bases and J by 0 bases, leaving 11 bases between them. The DNA for the CDR3 is TGCAGTGCTAGATCAGACTGGAGCTCCTACAATGAGCAGTTCTTC. Its protein product is CSARSDWSSYNEQFF.

This clonotype was recorded a few times. The J gene is TRBJ2-7, the V gene TRBV5-6; 9 bases align to TRBD1. The CDR3 has 16 amino acids. Germline trimming cut 3 bases from V and 1 base from J; bases unmatched to any gene: 8. The germline CDR1 and CDR2 sequences are SGHDT and YYEEEE. CDR3 sequence: CASSSTAGQGSYEQYF. The CDR3 DNA sequence: TGTGCCAGCAGCTCGACGGCGGGACAGGGATCCTACGAGCAGTACTTC.

This clonotype was seen a handful of times. The rearrangement uses TRBV27 and TRBJ2-5; D perhaps matches TRBD1 (6 bases). The CDR3 sequence is 13 residues long. V was pared by 3 bases and J by 5 bases, with 10 bases between. The germline V gene has CDR1 MNHEY and CDR2 SMNVEV (reference sequence). CDR3 sequence: CASSFDRRETQYF. The DNA of the CDR3 is TGTGCCAGCAGTTTCGACAGGAGGGAGACCCAGTACTTC.

CDR3 DNA: TGTGCCACCAGTCCTAGGGGGAATCAGCCCCAGCATTTT. As protein: CATSPRGNQPQHF. The chain is built from TRBV15 and TRBJ1-5; D possibly corresponds to TRBD1 (6 bases). V was trimmed by 6 bases and J by 4 bases, leaving 10 bases between them. From germline, CDR1 is LNHNV and CDR2 YYDKDF (reference sequence). CDR3 length: 13 amino acids.

V and J are TRBV5-1 and TRBJ2-6; 7 bases agree with TRBD2. This CDR3 has 15 amino acids. Germline-derived CDR1 and CDR2 are SGHRS and YFSETQ. Trimming took 3 bases from V and 0 from J; bases not matched to a gene: 0. CDR3: CASSWDYSGANVLTF. Written as DNA, the CDR3 is TGCGCCAGCAGCTGGGACTACTCTGGGGCCAACGTCCTGACTTTC.